This T cell receptor beta chain was identified during a study of blood T cell repertoires in COVID-19. Study details: PBMCs, B-cell-depleted T cells, or T cells provided the cDNA or gDNA that made up the material.

Note on this clone: Other DNA sequences in this sample translate to the same CDR3.

Repertoires were generated with immunoSEQ multiplex PCR, while TCRdb's copy carries only in-frame clones and drops some. The sample carries around 150,000 clones, 65% to 90% recorded once. The ends lost 4 bases at V and 2 bases at J; junction bases unmatched: 7. The CDR3 totals 15 residues. CDR1 and CDR2 (germline): SGHRS, YFSETQ. J is TRBJ2-5 and V is TRBV5-1, with 8 positions matching TRBD2. The TCR was taken from a man aged 65-85 years with acute or convalescent COVID-19. Source material: peripheral blood. The CDR3 protein is CASSRGTSGQETQYF. The CDR3 DNA is TGCGCCAGCAGCCGTGGAACTAGCGGTCAAGAGACCCAGTACTTC.